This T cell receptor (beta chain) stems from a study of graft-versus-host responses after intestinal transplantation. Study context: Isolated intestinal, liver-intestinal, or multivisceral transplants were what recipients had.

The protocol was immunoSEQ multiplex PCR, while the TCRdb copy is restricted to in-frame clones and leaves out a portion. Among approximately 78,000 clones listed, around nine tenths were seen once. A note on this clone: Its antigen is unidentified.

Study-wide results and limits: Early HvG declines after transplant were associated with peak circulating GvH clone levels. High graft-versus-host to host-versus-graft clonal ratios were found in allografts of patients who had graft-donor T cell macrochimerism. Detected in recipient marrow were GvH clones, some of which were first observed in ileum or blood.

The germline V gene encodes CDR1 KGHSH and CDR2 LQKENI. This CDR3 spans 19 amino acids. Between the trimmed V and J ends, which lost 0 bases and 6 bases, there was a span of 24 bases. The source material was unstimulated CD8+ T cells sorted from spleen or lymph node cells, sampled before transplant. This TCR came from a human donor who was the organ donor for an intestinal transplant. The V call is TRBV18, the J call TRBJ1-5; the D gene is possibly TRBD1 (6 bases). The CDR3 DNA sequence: TGTGCCAGCTCACCACCCCCCGGCCAGGGGAGTATATTTGGTCAGCCCCAGCATTTT. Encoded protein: CASSPPPGQGSIFGQPQHF.